This entry is about one T cell receptor beta chain. Its specificity is not known. The data were taken from a study of cytomegalovirus exposure and HLA in healthy donors. The study's findings and limits: A few CMV-associated chains proved CMV antigen-specific in vitro. The authors later found HLA-associated TCR beta chains more clonally expanded than equally common others.

Unmatched junction bases numbered 7, after V lost 8 bases and J lost 4 bases. Germline values: CDR1 MDHEN, CDR2 SYDVKM. The CDR3 totals 13 residues. Primers included in the PCR were 60 Vbeta and 13 Jbeta primers. Method: immunoSEQ multiplex PCR; TCRdb's copy keeps in-frame clones and lacks some. In the table there are over 150,000 clones, around 81% of which are singletons. The sequence was obtained from a woman in her 40s in good health and CMV-seropositive. The sequencing sample was made of PBMCs. The rearrangement uses TRBV28 and TRBJ1-2; 7 bases align to TRBD1. The CDR3 spells CASGEQGSYGYTF. For the CDR3, the DNA is TGTGCCAGCGGAGAACAGGGGAGCTATGGCTACACCTTC.